This TCR beta chain was recorded in a study of TIL therapy for anti-PD-1-resistant metastatic lung cancer. The germline gives CDR1 LGHNA, CDR2 YSLEER. The CDR3 consists of 15 residues. The trim removed 4 bases at V and 6 bases at J, leaving 8 bases unmatched. This was the immunoSEQ v3 assay. Data came from immunoSEQ multiplex PCR; TCRdb stores just in-frame clones and leaves some out. Of 95,000 or so clones detected, under 70% appear once; the ten largest clones hold over 9.5%. This clone has a single count. Time point described: pre-treatment sample, taken before nivolumab and TIL therapy. The tumor samples were excised metastases, mostly pleural nodules or supraclavicular lymph nodes.

The specimen comprised tumor tissue, sampled at baseline. V is TRBV4-3 and J is TRBJ2-1, with TRBD2 matching over 8 bases. The TCR sequence derives from a person aged 30 to 80 with non-small cell lung cancer. CDR3 amino acids: CASSPAGAVGNEQFF. The CDR3 nucleotides read TGCGCCAGCAGCCCAGCGGGAGCGGTAGGCAATGAGCAGTTCTTC.